The clone carrying this T cell receptor (beta chain) appeared once. The CDR3 runs 15 residues. Germline values: CDR1 SGDLS, CDR2 YYNGEE. The junction had 8 bases not matched to a gene; V was cut back by 3 bases and J by 7 bases. The data were obtained in a study of blood T cell repertoires in COVID-19. Looking at the study overall: Collection of acute and convalescent COVID-19 samples took place in the United States, Italy and Spain.

Per the original data handling: Amplification from reference gene primers served as the basis for estimated nucleated cell counts. Produced via immunoSEQ multiplex PCR; TCRdb's table is partial and in-frame only. The V and J calls and the clone size are those of that table, but D and trimming were determined from the DNA. In the table there are about 43,000 clones, approximately 80% of which are singletons. The clonotype was recovered from a woman older than 75 with acute or convalescent COVID-19. This chain joins TRBV9 and TRBJ2-2; 8 bases align to TRBD1. The sequenced sample consisted of peripheral blood. The chain's CDR3 is CASSATGGFDGELFF. The CDR3, as DNA: TGTGCCAGCAGCGCTACAGGGGGATTCGACGGGGAGCTGTTTTTT.